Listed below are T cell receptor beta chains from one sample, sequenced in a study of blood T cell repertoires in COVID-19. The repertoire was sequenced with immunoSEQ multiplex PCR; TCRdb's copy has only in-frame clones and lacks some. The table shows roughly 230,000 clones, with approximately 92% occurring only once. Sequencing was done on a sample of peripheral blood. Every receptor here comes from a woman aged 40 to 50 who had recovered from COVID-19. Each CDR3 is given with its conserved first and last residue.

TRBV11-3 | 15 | CASSGDSGMSDTQYF
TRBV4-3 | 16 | CASSRKWGQGVHEQFF
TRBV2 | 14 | CASIRDRGAGEQYF
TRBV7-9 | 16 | CASSWVQGPGIEKLFF
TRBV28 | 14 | CASTGQTDTGELFF
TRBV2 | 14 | CASLRDSGRQTQYF
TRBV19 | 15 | CASSNERSSNQPQHF
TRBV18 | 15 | CASSPGTGRNTEAFF
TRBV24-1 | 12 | CATSASIGGYTF
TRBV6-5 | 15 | CASSQHTGGGQPQHF
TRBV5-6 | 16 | CASSLFVSGSNEKLFF
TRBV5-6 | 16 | CASSLATATRWETQYF
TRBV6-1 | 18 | CASSEELSDRVWGETQYF
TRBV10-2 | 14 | CASTLQGNTGELFF
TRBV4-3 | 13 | CASRADNTDTQYF
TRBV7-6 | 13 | CASSLGQGTEAFF
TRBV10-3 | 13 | CAINKLVGYEQFF
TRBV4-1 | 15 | CASSQSPTGPYGYTF
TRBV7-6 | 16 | CASSPRISGKNTEAFF
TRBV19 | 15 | CASRIDRASNSPLHF
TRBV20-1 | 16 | CSASLASGRDAREQFF
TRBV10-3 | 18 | CAISESTPGDRVAYEQYF
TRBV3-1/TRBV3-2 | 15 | CASSPTGQGNQPQHF
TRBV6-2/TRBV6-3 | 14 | CASSSAGNLREQYF
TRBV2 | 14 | CASSEGPFTNGYTF
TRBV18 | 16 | CASSQLAGGLQETQYF
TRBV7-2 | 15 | CASSLSGIVTGELFF
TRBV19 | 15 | CASSVSGQNTDTQYF
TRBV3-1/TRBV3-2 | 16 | CASSQSPLRGNYGYTF
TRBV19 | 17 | CASTPLGIRGMNTEAFF
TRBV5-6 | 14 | CASSPPGQNTEAFF
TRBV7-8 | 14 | CASSFDSSTGELFF
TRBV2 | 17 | CASSEDWVRDYNSPLHF
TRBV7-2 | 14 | CASSLWTGNEKLFF
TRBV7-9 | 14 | CASSLPPGSEGAFF
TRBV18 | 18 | CASSSEATSRSRTDTQYF
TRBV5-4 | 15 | CASSLLETMADKQFF
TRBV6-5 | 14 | CASSQRGIRDTIYF
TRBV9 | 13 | CASSVSTDNEQFF
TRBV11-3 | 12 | CASSPQGNEQFF
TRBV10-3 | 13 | CAIKNRLAIEQFF
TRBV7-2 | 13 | CASSGTSGGKQFF
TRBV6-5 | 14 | CASRGQGYNSPLHF
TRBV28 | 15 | CASRPTSGTYNEQFF
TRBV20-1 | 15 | CSASTGTSGRGEQFF
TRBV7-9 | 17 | CASSPWTSGRTTDTQYF
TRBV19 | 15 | CASSIWDRPYNEQFF
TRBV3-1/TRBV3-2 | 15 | CASSPQGLAQETQYF
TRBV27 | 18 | CASRASGSPGLAKNIQYF
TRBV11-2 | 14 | CASSPGGQTDTQYF
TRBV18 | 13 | CASSPTGDYGYTF
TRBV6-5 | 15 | CASRLAREPGGTQYF
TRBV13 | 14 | CASSLKGAEKTQYF
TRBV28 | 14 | CASSFGGARTEAFF
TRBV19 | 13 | CASIHRVNTEAFF
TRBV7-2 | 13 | CASSLGRHTEAFF
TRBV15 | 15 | CATSRDGEVNQPQHF